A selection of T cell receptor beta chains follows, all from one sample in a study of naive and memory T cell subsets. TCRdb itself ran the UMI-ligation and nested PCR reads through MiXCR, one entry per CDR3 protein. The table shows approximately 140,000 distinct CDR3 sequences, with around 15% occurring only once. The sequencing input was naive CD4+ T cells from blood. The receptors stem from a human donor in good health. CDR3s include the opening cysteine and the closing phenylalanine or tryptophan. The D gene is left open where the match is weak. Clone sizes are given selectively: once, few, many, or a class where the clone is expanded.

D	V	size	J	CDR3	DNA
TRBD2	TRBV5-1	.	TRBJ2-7	CASSLAAGTSAAYEQYF	TGCGCCAGCAGCTTGGCAGCCGGGACTAGCGCTGCCTACGAGCAGTACTTC
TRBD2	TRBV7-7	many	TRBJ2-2	CASSSMLAGNTGELFF	TGTGCCAGCAGCTCCATGCTAGCGGGGAACACCGGGGAGCTGTTTTTT
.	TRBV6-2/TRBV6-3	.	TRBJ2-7	CASSNPGTGKTYEQYF	TGTGCCAGCAGTAACCCCGGGACTGGAAAGACCTACGAGCAGTACTTC
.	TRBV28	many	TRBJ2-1	CASSLVGRDNEQFF	TGTGCCAGCAGTTTAGTGGGACGGGACAATGAGCAGTTCTTC
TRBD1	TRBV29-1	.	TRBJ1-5	CSVSTGINQPQHF	TGCAGCGTCTCGACAGGGATCAATCAGCCCCAGCATTTT
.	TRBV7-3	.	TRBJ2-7	CASSLGVNYEQYF	TGTGCCAGCAGCTTAGGTGTGAACTACGAGCAGTACTTC
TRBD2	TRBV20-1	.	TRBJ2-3	CSARATSGYTDTQYF	TGCAGTGCTAGAGCTACTAGCGGATACACAGATACGCAGTATTTT
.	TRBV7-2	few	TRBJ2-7	CASSSEGSSYEQYF	TGTGCCAGCAGCTCTGAGGGGAGCTCCTACGAGCAGTACTTC
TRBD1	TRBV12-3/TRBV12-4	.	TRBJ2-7	CASSPDGQGGKEQYF	TGTGCCAGCAGTCCCGACGGACAGGGGGGGAAGGAGCAGTACTTC
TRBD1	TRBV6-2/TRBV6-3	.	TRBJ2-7	CASSPYGQGRLDEQYF	TGTGCCAGCAGCCCCTATGGACAGGGGAGGTTAGACGAGCAGTACTTC
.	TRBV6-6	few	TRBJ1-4	CASSSRPSINEKLFF	TGTGCCAGCAGTTCCCGACCGAGTATTAATGAAAAACTGTTTTTT
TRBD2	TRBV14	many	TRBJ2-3	CASTAGGPSDTQYF	TGTGCCAGCACGGCGGGAGGGCCATCAGATACGCAGTATTTT
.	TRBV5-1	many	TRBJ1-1	CASSLVVNTEAFF	TGCGCCAGCAGCTTGGTGGTGAACACTGAAGCTTTCTTT
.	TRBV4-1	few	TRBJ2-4	CASSNIRQAKNIQYF	TGCGCCAGCAGCAACATCAGGCAAGCCAAAAACATTCAGTACTTC
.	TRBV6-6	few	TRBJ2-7	CASSSTVTLPPSYEQYF	TGTGCCAGCAGTTCTACAGTAACCCTTCCTCCTTCCTACGAGCAGTACTTC
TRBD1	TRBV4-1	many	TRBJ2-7	CASSQPGQGYEQYF	TGCGCCAGCAGCCAGCCGGGACAGGGCTACGAGCAGTACTTC
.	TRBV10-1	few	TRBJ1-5	CASSAALEPQHF	TGCGCCAGCAGTGCGGCCCTTGAGCCCCAGCATTTT
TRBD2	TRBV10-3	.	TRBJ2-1	CAISAPPGLAGGPSGEQFF	TGTGCCATCAGTGCTCCCCCGGGACTAGCGGGAGGGCCTTCGGGGGAGCAGTTCTTC
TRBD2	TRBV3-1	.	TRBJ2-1	CASSPSGGPGVTEQFF	TGTGCCAGCAGCCCGTCGGGGGGGCCTGGGGTGACTGAGCAGTTCTTC
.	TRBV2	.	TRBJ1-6	CASSDYGRRSPLHF	TGTGCCAGCAGTGATTACGGGAGGCGATCACCCCTCCACTTT
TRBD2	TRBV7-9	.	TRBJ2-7	CASSPIAGAGEQYF	TGTGCCAGCAGCCCTATAGCGGGAGCTGGCGAGCAGTACTTC
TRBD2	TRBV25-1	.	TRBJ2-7	CASSAEPKTSGVYEQYF	TGTGCCAGCAGTGCAGAACCAAAGACTAGCGGAGTCTACGAGCAGTACTTC
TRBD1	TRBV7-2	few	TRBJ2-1	CASSLGRNRGNEQFF	TGTGCCAGCAGCTTAGGCAGGAACAGGGGCAATGAGCAGTTCTTC